This TCR beta chain was profiled in a study of T cell responses to AZD1222 COVID-19 vaccine. The assay was immunoSEQ multiplex PCR, and TCRdb's table has in-frame clones only and misses some. This table holds roughly 120,000 clones, just over 90% found once. Material: peripheral blood, obtained 28 days after the second AZD1222 dose. This TCR derives from an adult who received the AZD1222 COVID-19 vaccine.

CDR3 protein: CASSLGSGGGTDTQYF. Here the CDR3 DNA reads TGTGCCAGCAGCTTAGGAAGCGGGGGGGGCACAGATACGCAGTATTTT. The J gene is TRBJ2-3, the V gene TRBV7-2, with 10 bases aligning to TRBD2. The CDR3 runs to 16 residues. CDR1 and CDR2 (germline): SGHTA, FQGNSA. V dropped 1 base and J dropped 1; count of bases not matched to a gene: 2.